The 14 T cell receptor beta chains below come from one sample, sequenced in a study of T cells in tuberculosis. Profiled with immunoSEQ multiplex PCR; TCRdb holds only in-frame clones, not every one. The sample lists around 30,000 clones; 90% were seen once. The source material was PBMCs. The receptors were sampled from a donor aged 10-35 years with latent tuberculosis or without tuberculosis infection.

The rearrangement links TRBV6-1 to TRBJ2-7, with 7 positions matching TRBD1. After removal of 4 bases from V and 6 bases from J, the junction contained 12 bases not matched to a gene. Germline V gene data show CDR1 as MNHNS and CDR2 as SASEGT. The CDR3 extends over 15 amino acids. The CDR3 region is CASSGVGTVLSEQYF. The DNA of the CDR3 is TGTGCCAGCAGTGGCGTCGGGACAGTTCTTTCCGAGCAGTACTTC.

In DNA, the CDR3 is TGTGCCAGCAGTGAAGGTGGGCCTGGAAACACCATATATTTT. Translated: CASSEGGPGNTIYF. This chain connects TRBV2 to TRBJ1-3; the D is unclear. Trimming cost V 1 base and J 2 bases, with 6 bases left between them. This CDR3 is 14 amino acids long. CDR1 and CDR2 from the germline V gene are SNHLY and FYNNEI. The full variable domain, with the rest looked up from reference TRBV2 and TRBJ1-3, is EPEVTQTPSHQVTQMGQEVILRCVPISNHLYFYWYRQILGQKVEFLVSFYNNEISEKSEIFDDQFSVERPDGSNFTLKIRSTKLEDSAMYFCASSEGGPGNTIYFGEGSWLTVV.

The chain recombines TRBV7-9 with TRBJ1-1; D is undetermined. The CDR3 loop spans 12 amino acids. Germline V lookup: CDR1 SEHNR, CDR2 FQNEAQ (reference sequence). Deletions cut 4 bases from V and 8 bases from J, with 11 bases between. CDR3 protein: CASSSHIQEAFF. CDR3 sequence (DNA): TGTGCCAGCAGCTCCCACATCCAAGAAGCTTTCTTT.

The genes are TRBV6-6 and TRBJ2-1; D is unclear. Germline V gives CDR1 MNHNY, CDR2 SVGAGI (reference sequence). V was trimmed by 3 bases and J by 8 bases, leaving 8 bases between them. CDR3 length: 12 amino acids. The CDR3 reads CASSYSFDEQFF. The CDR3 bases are TGTGCCAGCAGTTATTCGTTCGATGAGCAGTTCTTC.

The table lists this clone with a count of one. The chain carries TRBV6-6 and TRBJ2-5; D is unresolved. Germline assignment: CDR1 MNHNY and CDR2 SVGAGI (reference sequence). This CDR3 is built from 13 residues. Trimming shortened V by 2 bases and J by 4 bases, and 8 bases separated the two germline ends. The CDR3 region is CASSYSNPETQYF. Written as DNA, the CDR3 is TGTGCCAGCAGTTACAGCAACCCAGAGACCCAGTACTTC.

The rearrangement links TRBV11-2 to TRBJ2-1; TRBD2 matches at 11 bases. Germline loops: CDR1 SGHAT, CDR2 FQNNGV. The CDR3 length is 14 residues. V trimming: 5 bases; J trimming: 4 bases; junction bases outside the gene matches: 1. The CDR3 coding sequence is TGTGCCAGCAGCCTAGCGGGGGGATACAATGAGCAGTTCTTC. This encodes CASSLAGGYNEQFF.

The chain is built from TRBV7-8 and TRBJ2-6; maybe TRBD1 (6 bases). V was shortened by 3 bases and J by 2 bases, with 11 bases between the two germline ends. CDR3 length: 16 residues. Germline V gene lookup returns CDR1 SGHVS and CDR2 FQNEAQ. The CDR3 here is CASSFVQGPGANVLTF. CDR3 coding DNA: TGTGCCAGCAGCTTCGTACAGGGCCCTGGGGCCAACGTCCTGACTTTC.

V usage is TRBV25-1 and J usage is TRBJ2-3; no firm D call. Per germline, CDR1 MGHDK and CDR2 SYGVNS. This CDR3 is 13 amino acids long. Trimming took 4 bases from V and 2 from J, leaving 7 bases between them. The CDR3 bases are TGTGCCAGCAGTGCATCATCCACAGATACGCAGTATTTT. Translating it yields CASSASSTDTQYF. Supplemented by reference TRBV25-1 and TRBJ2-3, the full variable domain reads EADIYQTPRYLVIGTGKKITLECSQTMGHDKMYWYQQDPGMELHLIHYSYGVNSTEKGDLSSESTVSRIRTEHFPLTLESARPSHTSQYLCASSASSTDTQYFGPGTRLTVL.

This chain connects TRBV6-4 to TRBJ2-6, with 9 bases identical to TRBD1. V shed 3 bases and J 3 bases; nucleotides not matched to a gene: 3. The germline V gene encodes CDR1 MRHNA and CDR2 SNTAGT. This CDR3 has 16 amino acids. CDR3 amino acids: CASSEQGAGGANVLTF. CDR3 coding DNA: TGTGCCAGCAGTGAACAGGGGGCGGGTGGGGCCAACGTCCTGACTTTC.

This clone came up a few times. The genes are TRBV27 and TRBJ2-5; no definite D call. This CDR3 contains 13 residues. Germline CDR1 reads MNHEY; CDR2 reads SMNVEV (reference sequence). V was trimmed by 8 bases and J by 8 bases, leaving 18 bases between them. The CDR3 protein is CASATSEVATQYF. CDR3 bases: TGTGCCAGCGCGACCTCCGAGGTTGCAACCCAGTACTTC.

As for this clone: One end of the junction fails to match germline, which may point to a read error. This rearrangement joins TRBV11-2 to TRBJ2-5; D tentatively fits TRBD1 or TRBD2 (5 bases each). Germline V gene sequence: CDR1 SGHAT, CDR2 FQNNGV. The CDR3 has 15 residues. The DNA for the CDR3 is TGTGCCAGCAGTTTAGGGGAGATCGAAAAAGAGACCCAGTACTTC. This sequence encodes CASSLGEIEKETQYF.

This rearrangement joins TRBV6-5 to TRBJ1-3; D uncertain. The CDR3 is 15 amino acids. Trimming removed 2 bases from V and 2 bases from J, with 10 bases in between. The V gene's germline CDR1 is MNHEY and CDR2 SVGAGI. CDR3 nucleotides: TGTGCCAGCAGTTACGACGTGACTGCTGGAAACACCATATATTTT. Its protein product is CASSYDVTAGNTIYF.

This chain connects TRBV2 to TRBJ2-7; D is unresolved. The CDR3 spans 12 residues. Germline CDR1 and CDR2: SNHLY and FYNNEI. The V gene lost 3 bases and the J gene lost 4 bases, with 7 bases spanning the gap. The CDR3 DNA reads TGTGCCAGCAGTGACCTTGAGTACGAGCAGTACTTC. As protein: CASSDLEYEQYF.

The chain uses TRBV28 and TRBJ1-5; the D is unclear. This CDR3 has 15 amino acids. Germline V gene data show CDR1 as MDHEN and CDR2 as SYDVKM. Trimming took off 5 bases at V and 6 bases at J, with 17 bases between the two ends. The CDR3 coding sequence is TGTGCCAGCAGTCACCACGCCGCGGTGGGTCAGCCCCAGCATTTT. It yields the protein CASSHHAAVGQPQHF. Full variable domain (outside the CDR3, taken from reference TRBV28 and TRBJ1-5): DVKVTQSSRYLVKRTGEKVFLECVQDMDHENMFWYRQDPGLGLRLIYFSYDVKMKEKGDIPEGYSVSREKKERFSLILESASTNQTSMYLCASSHHAAVGQPQHFGDGTRLSIL.